The next 10 T cell receptor beta chains were all read from a single sample in a study of OX40 agonist ivuxolimab in advanced cancers. Libraries were prepared by immunoSEQ multiplex PCR; TCRdb keeps only in-frame clonotypes and omits some of them. The repertoire holds roughly 54,000 clones, just under 85% seen once, with 0.95% to 1.5% in the top ten. The sample consisted of CD4+ or CD8+ T cells sorted from blood, taken in a trial of the OX40 agonist ivuxolimab. Receptor source: an adult with an advanced solid tumor such as melanoma, head and neck, liver or kidney cancer.

J is TRBJ2-1 and V is TRBV14; 7 nucleotides line up with TRBD1. V dropped 2 bases and J dropped 4; count of bases not matched to a gene: 8. Germline V gene lookup returns CDR1 SGHDN and CDR2 FVKESK. This CDR3 is 16 amino acids long. CDR3 DNA: TGTGCCAGCAGCCAAAGGTGGACAGGAGATTACAATGAGCAGTTCTTC. It yields the protein CASSQRWTGDYNEQFF.

The chain recombines TRBV4-1 with TRBJ1-5; D may be TRBD1 (6 bases). The CDR3 covers 18 residues. Germline V gene lookup returns CDR1 MGHRA and CDR2 YSYEKL. V was trimmed by 3 bases and J by 3 bases, leaving 21 bases between them. In DNA, the CDR3 is TGCGCCAGCAGCCATCGACAGGCAAACCTTAGAAACAATCAGCCCCAGCATTTT. Protein: CASSHRQANLRNNQPQHF.

The CDR3 protein is CASSEPTQWRGGGKSTNEKLFF. The CDR3 DNA is TGTGCCAGCAGTGAACCGACACAGTGGAGGGGAGGGGGCAAATCAACTAATGAAAAACTGTTTTTT. J is TRBJ1-4 and V is TRBV6-1; 7 positions match TRBD1. This CDR3 comprises 22 residues. Per the germline V gene, CDR1 is MNHNS and CDR2 is SASEGT. The V and J ends lost 2 bases and 0 bases, in that order; junction bases with no gene match: 21.

The chain's CDR3 is CASSSGTSGYEQYF. The CDR3, as DNA: TGTGCCAGCAGCTCCGGGACTAGCGGTTACGAGCAGTACTTC. The rearrangement joins TRBV7-2 to TRBJ2-7, with 11 bases fitting TRBD2. This CDR3 is 14 amino acids long. Germline assignment: CDR1 SGHTA and CDR2 FQGNSA. The V and J ends lost 4 bases and 4 bases, in that order; junction bases with no gene match: 3.

The V gene is TRBV19, the J gene TRBJ1-4; TRBD1 matches at 7 bases. The CDR3 has 22 residues. With V trimmed by 4 bases and J by 5 bases, 28 bases remained unmatched. Germline V lookup: CDR1 LNHDA, CDR2 SQIVND (reference sequence). The DNA of the CDR3 is TGTGCCAGTAGTACAGGGGGGAGAAGAATGAAAAACTCGCAAACTACCAATGAAAAACTGTTTTTT. This sequence encodes CASSTGGRRMKNSQTTNEKLFF. Complete variable domain (other parts from reference TRBV19 and TRBJ1-4): DGGITQSPKYLFRKEGQNVTLSCEQNLNHDAMYWYRQDPGQGLRLIYYSQIVNDFQKGDIAEGYSVSREKKESFPLTVTSAQKNPTAFYLCASSTGGRRMKNSQTTNEKLFFGSGTQLSVL.

The V call is TRBV28, the J call TRBJ1-1; D is possibly TRBD1 (5 bases). Trimming cost V 11 bases and J 7 bases, with 17 bases left between them. The CDR3 totals 12 residues. Looked up from germline, CDR1 is MDHEN and CDR2 is SYDVKM. CDR3 bases: TGTGCCGCGCATCAGGGTATTTTTGAAGCTTTCTTT. Translating it yields CAAHQGIFEAFF.

The rearrangement joins TRBV18 to TRBJ1-3; D not certain. Trimming took off 0 bases at V and 0 bases at J, with 6 bases between the two ends. Germline V gives CDR1 KGHSH, CDR2 LQKENI. This CDR3 is 15 amino acids long. The CDR3 coding sequence is TGTGCCAGCTCACCACCCAGAAGCTCTGGAAACACCATATATTTT. Translation gives CASSPPRSSGNTIYF.

V gene TRBV6-6 combines with J gene TRBJ2-7; 9 bases map to TRBD1. The V gene's germline CDR1 is MNHNY and CDR2 SVGAGI (reference sequence). The V gene end was trimmed by 6 bases and the J gene end by 3 bases; junction bases not matched to a gene: 6. This CDR3 is 14 amino acids long. Written as DNA, the CDR3 is TGTGCCAGCAGCTCCGGGACAGGGTTCTACGAGCAGTACTTC. Translating gives CASSSGTGFYEQYF.

The J gene is TRBJ2-3, the V gene TRBV5-4, with D unresolved. CDR1 SGHNT and CDR2 YYREEE come from the germline V gene (reference sequence). This CDR3 is built from 18 residues. Trimming took 1 base from V and 2 from J, leaving 20 bases between them. The chain's CDR3 is CASSLRTSLLDYTDTQYF. The CDR3 coding sequence is TGTGCCAGCAGCTTGAGGACCTCGCTGTTGGATTACACAGATACGCAGTATTTT.

The V call is TRBV4-3, the J call TRBJ1-2; D uncertain. Trimming took off 2 bases at V and 1 base at J, with 8 bases between the two ends. The CDR3 is 14 residues long. The germline V gene encodes CDR1 LGHNA and CDR2 YSLEER. The CDR3 region has the DNA TGCGCCAGCAGCCAACCGGGGTTTAACTATGGCTACACCTTC. It specifies CASSQPGFNYGYTF.